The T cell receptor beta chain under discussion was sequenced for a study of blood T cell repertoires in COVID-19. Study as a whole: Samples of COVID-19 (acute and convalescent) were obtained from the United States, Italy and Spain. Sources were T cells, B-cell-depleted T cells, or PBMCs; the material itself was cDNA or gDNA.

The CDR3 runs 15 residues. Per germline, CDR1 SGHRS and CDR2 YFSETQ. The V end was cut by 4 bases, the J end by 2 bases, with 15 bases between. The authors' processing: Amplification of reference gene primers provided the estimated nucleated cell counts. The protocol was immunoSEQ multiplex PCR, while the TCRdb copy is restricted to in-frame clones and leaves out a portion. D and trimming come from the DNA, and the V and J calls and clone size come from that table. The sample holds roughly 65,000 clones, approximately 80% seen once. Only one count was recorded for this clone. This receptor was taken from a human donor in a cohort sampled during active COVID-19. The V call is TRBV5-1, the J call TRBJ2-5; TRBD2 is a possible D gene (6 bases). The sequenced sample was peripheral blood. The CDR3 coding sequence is TGCGCCAGCAGCATATCCCTAGCGCAACAAGAGACCCAGTACTTC. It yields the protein CASSISLAQQETQYF.